A single sample is the source of the 29 T cell receptor beta chains below, sequenced in a study of molecular identifiers for immune sequencing clone quantification. Using its own MiXCR run on the PCR reads, TCRdb lists one record per CDR3 protein. The repertoire has about 510,000 distinct CDR3 sequences, roughly 24% of them found once; the top ten carry roughly 0.77%. Sequencing was performed on naive CD8+ T cells from blood, with Jurkat cell RNA spiked in. Subset of the sample: FACS-sorted CD8+CD4-CCR7+CD45RA+ naive T cells. These receptor sequences come from a human donor in good health. Some libraries in this study had Jurkat cell RNA spiked in.

This clonotype was seen more than once but under ten times. The chain links TRBV10-3 to TRBJ2-3; the match to TRBD2 covers 10 bases. The germline gives CDR1 ENHRY, CDR2 SYGVKD. Losses at the gene ends were 4 bases for V and 1 base for J; bases not matched to a gene: 2. This CDR3 contains 15 residues. The CDR3 DNA follows: TGTGCCATCAGTGGCACTAGCGGGGGCACAGATACGCAGTATTTT. Its translation: CAISGTSGGTDTQYF.

In this sample, this clonotype turned up once. As the CDR3 is not closed by the conserved phenylalanine or tryptophan, this likely results from a read error. The genes are TRBV20-1 and TRBJ2-7; D remains ambiguous. Germline lookup yields CDR1 DFQATT and CDR2 SNEGSKA (reference sequence). V was shortened by 1 base and J by 5 bases, with 6 bases between the two germline ends. The CDR3 loop spans 11 amino acids. CDR3 protein: CSARGGDEQYS. CDR3 nucleotides: TGCAGTGCTAGAGGGGGTGACGAGCAGTACTCC.

The V gene is TRBV7-9, the J gene TRBJ2-2; D call uncertain. This CDR3 is 13 amino acids long. Germline V lookup: CDR1 SEHNR, CDR2 FQNEAQ (reference sequence). With 5 bases removed from V and 6 bases from J, the gap between germline ends came to 10 bases. CDR3 sequence: CASSPPLAGELFF. The CDR3 DNA follows: TGTGCCAGCAGCCCCCCCCTCGCCGGGGAGCTGTTTTTT.

The chain employs TRBV2 and TRBJ2-7; possible D gene TRBD2, 6 bases. CDR1 SNHLY and CDR2 FYNNEI come from the germline V gene. The CDR3 has 13 residues. The V end lost 3 bases, the J end lost 3 bases, and 9 bases lay between the germline ends. CDR3 sequence reads: CASSDSGDYEQYF. The CDR3 DNA follows: TGTGCCAGCAGTGACTCGGGGGACTACGAGCAGTACTTC. Based on the CDR3 plus reference TRBV2 and TRBJ2-7, the full variable domain is EPEVTQTPSHQVTQMGQEVILRCVPISNHLYFYWYRQILGQKVEFLVSFYNNEISEKSEIFDDQFSVERPDGSNFTLKIRSTKLEDSAMYFCASSDSGDYEQYFGPGTRLTVT.

This clonotype has a handful of counts. The chain links TRBV11-2 to TRBJ2-1, with D unresolved. Per the germline V gene, CDR1 is SGHAT and CDR2 is FQNNGV. Trimming left V 0 bases short and J 0 bases short, with 3 bases between. There are 14 residues in the CDR3. In DNA, the CDR3 is TGTGCCAGCAGCTTAGATTACTCCTACAATGAGCAGTTCTTC. Amino acid sequence: CASSLDYSYNEQFF.

V is TRBV29-1 and J is TRBJ2-7, with no clear D. Deletions cut 1 base from V and 2 bases from J, with 9 bases between. CDR1 and CDR2 from the germline V gene are SQVTM and ANQGSEA. This CDR3 spans 13 amino acids. The CDR3 nucleotides read TGCAGCGTTGAAGCCGCCTACACCTACGAGCAGTACTTC. As protein: CSVEAAYTYEQYF.

The chain combines TRBV13 with TRBJ1-5; D gene uncertain. Trimming pared 0 bases from V and 6 bases from J, leaving 15 bases between. This CDR3 contains 16 residues. Per germline, CDR1 PRHDT and CDR2 FYEKMQ (reference sequence). In DNA form, the CDR3 reads TGTGCCAGCAGCTTAGGTGGATATAGGGATAGTCAGCCCCAGCATTTT. This sequence encodes CASSLGGYRDSQPQHF.

This clonotype was seen once. A much larger clone differs from this one at a single base, so this may be a read error. The V call is TRBV9, the J call TRBJ1-1; D gene uncertain. CDR1 SGDLS and CDR2 YYNGEE come from the germline V gene. The length of the CDR3 is 13 residues. The DNA for the CDR3 is TGTGCCCGCAGCGTAGGGCAAGGTGGGGAGGCTTTCTTT. Its protein is CARSVGQGGEAFF.

This clonotype was detected ten times or more. This sequence joins TRBV6-6 and TRBJ2-3; 8 nucleotides agree with TRBD2. Germline V gene lookup returns CDR1 MNHNY and CDR2 SVGAGI (reference sequence). V dropped 1 base and J dropped 2; count of bases not matched to a gene: 8. CDR3 length equals 17 residues. The CDR3 DNA follows: TGTGCCAGCAGTTACTGGGAACTAGCGGAGTACACAGATACGCAGTATTTT. It codes for CASSYWELAEYTDTQYF.

There are a few counts of this clonotype. The chain uses TRBV15 and TRBJ1-5; no definite D call. V was pared by 0 bases and J by 2 bases, with 5 bases between. CDR1 LNHNV and CDR2 YYDKDF come from the germline V gene (reference sequence). The CDR3 runs 14 residues. In DNA, the CDR3 is TGTGCCACCAGCAGAGATGGGGGCAATCAGCCCCAGCATTTT. This sequence encodes CATSRDGGNQPQHF.

This clonotype has a handful of counts. This chain joins TRBV7-2 and TRBJ2-5; the D is unclear. Trimming cost V 7 bases and J 2 bases, with 11 bases left between them. CDR1 is SGHTA, CDR2 FQGNSA, per germline. The length of the CDR3 is 13 residues. CDR3 amino acids: CASTPIGQETQYF. DNA for the CDR3: TGTGCCAGCACCCCAATTGGACAAGAGACCCAGTACTTC. The whole variable domain, remainder taken from reference TRBV7-2 and TRBJ2-5, is GAGVSQSPSNKVTEKGKDVELRCDPISGHTALYWYRQSLGQGLEFLIYFQGNSAPDKSGLPSDRFSAERTGGSVSTLTIQRTQQEDSAVYLCASTPIGQETQYFGPGTRLLVL.

This clonotype came up many times. The V gene is TRBV4-3, the J gene TRBJ2-5; possibly TRBD1 for D (5 bases). The length of the CDR3 is 16 residues. Deletions cut 4 bases from V and 5 bases from J, with 20 bases between. Germline V gives CDR1 LGHNA, CDR2 YSLEER. CDR3 DNA: TGCGCCAGCAGCCTAGCTCTTGACAGTTTTGGGGAGACCCAGTACTTC. Translated, it gives CASSLALDSFGETQYF.

The sample holds many counts of this clonotype. The V call is TRBV16, the J call TRBJ1-5; 8 bases agree with TRBD1. This CDR3 contains 18 residues. J was trimmed by 7 bases and V by 4 bases; bases with no gene match: 18. CDR1 and CDR2 from the germline V gene are KGHSY and FQNENV. CDR3: CASSLKQGEASRRQPQHF. The CDR3 DNA reads TGTGCCAGCAGCCTGAAACAGGGGGAAGCTAGTCGAAGGCAGCCCCAGCATTTT.

There are a few counts of this clonotype. A much larger clone differs by one base, so this may be a read error. This chain joins TRBV29-1 and TRBJ2-3; TRBD1 matches 9 bases. Germline V lookup: CDR1 SQVTM, CDR2 ANQGSEA. This CDR3 is 15 amino acids long. DNA of the CDR3: TGCGGCGTTGAAGCCGGGACAGGGTGGACAGATACGCAGTATTTT. It is translated as CGVEAGTGWTDTQYF.

The table lists this clonotype with many counts. The chain uses TRBV30 and TRBJ2-3, with 7 positions matching TRBD2. Germline values: CDR1 GTSNPN, CDR2 SVGIG (reference sequence). The length of the CDR3 is 14 residues. V was pared by 1 base and J by 4 bases, with 5 bases of the junction left unmatched. The CDR3 region has the DNA TGTGCCTGGAGTGGGGCTAGCGGAGCAGATACGCAGTATTTT. Amino acids: CAWSGASGADTQYF.

This clonotype was seen many times. The chain carries TRBV25-1 and TRBJ1-6; 7 bases are a match to TRBD1. Looked up from germline, CDR1 is MGHDK and CDR2 is SYGVNS. J was trimmed by 6 bases and V by 3 bases; bases with no gene match: 5. The CDR3 has 15 residues. As DNA, the CDR3 is TGTGCCAGCAGTGACGGGACAGTTGGTAATTCACCCCTCCACTTT. This encodes CASSDGTVGNSPLHF.

The J gene is TRBJ2-7, the V gene TRBV6-6, with TRBD1 identical over 9 bases. This CDR3 is 14 amino acids long. V dropped 7 bases and J dropped 2; count of bases not matched to a gene: 6. Per the germline V gene, CDR1 is MNHNY and CDR2 is SVGAGI (reference sequence). CDR3 loop: CASKTGTGPYEQYF. CDR3 in DNA: TGTGCCAGCAAAACCGGGACAGGGCCCTACGAGCAGTACTTC.

To note about this clonotype: A single base separates this from a much larger clone, so it may be a read error. The conserved final phenylalanine or tryptophan is absent from the CDR3, which likely points to a read error. The rearrangement joins TRBV7-2 to TRBJ1-1; D is perhaps TRBD1 (6 bases). CDR3 size: 15 residues. V lost 3 bases and J 7 bases, leaving 18 bases between the germline ends. In germline, CDR1 is SGHTA, CDR2 FQGNSA. The DNA of the CDR3 is TGTGCCAGCAGCTTTTTTCGCGGCGGACAGAATGAAGCTTTCTTG. This translates into CASSFFRGGQNEAFL.

The gene calls are TRBV27 and TRBJ2-3; 8 bases match TRBD2. This CDR3 is built from 14 residues. The germline CDR1 and CDR2 sequences are MNHEY and SMNVEV (reference sequence). The V segment lost 5 bases and the J segment 3 bases; nucleotides outside the gene matches: 4. The chain's CDR3 is CASSRAGATDTQYF. The DNA of the CDR3 is TGTGCCAGCAGTCGAGCGGGGGCGACAGATACGCAGTATTTT.

Only a few counts were recorded for this clonotype. As DNA, the CDR3 is TGTGCCAGCAAGCTAGTAAGTTACAATGAGCAGTTCTTC. This gives the protein CASKLVSYNEQFF. The V and J genes are TRBV13 and TRBJ2-1; the D is unclear. Germline-derived CDR1 and CDR2 are PRHDT and FYEKMQ (reference sequence). The CDR3 length is 13 residues. Trimming stripped 7 bases from V and 4 bases from J, with 11 bases between.

This clonotype turned up a few times. One junction end disagrees with the germline gene, perhaps due to a read error. The rearrangement joins TRBV7-2 to TRBJ2-5; 8 positions match TRBD2. The CDR3 is made up of 16 amino acids. Germline CDR1 and CDR2: SGHTA and FQGNSA. CDR3 DNA: TGTGCCAGCAGCCCCCGGACTAGCCTTACCCAAGAGACCCGGTACTTC. Translation gives CASSPRTSLTQETRYF.

This clonotype was counted many times. The rearrangement links TRBV19 to TRBJ2-7; 7 nucleotides align to TRBD2. Germline loops: CDR1 LNHDA, CDR2 SQIVND (reference sequence). Germline trimming cut 10 bases from V and 3 bases from J; bases unmatched to any gene: 9. The length of the CDR3 is 13 residues. CDR3 protein: CATSPGLNYEQYF. The CDR3 region has the DNA TGTGCCACTAGCCCGGGACTAAACTACGAGCAGTACTTC.

Ten or more counts support this clonotype. The chain uses TRBV7-9 and TRBJ2-7; 8 bases are shared with TRBD2. In germline, CDR1 is SEHNR, CDR2 FQNEAQ (reference sequence). The CDR3 is 16 amino acids. V lost 7 bases to trimming and J lost 4 bases; unmatched junction nucleotides: 15. CDR3 protein: CASTGAGDGGVYEQYF. The CDR3 nucleotides are TGTGCCAGCACCGGAGCGGGAGACGGTGGGGTTTACGAGCAGTACTTC.

This clonotype was recorded many times. The V call is TRBV7-2, the J call TRBJ2-7; D is ambiguous. The germline V gene encodes CDR1 SGHTA and CDR2 FQGNSA. The CDR3 has 11 residues. V gave up 7 bases and J gave up 9 bases, with 13 bases separating them. CDR3 amino acids: CASTSSLGQYF. The CDR3 coding sequence is TGTGCCAGCACCTCAAGTTTGGGGCAGTACTTC.

J is TRBJ2-5 and V is TRBV2, with 7 bases matching TRBD2. The CDR3 has 13 residues. Germline CDR1 SNHLY, CDR2 FYNNEI. With 5 bases clipped from V and 3 bases from J, the junction kept 3 bases outside the gene matches. CDR3 coding DNA: TGTGCCAGCAGTTCCCTAGCGGAAGAGACCCAGTACTTC. It specifies CASSSLAEETQYF. The variable domain in full, with the rest retrieved from reference TRBV2 and TRBJ2-5, is EPEVTQTPSHQVTQMGQEVILRCVPISNHLYFYWYRQILGQKVEFLVSFYNNEISEKSEIFDDQFSVERPDGSNFTLKIRSTKLEDSAMYFCASSSLAEETQYFGPGTRLLVL.

This clonotype was counted ten times or more. The CDR3 region is CASSLLPGQDANMDTQYF. In DNA form, the CDR3 reads TGTGCCAGCAGCTTACTACCTGGGCAGGATGCCAACATGGATACGCAGTATTTT. This chain connects TRBV7-9 to TRBJ2-3; no definite D call. CDR3 size: 18 residues. The germline gives CDR1 SEHNR, CDR2 FQNEAQ (reference sequence). Trimming shortened V by 2 bases and J by 6 bases, and 24 bases separated the two germline ends.

This clonotype has a single count. Without the conserved terminal phenylalanine or tryptophan, this CDR3 likely stems from a read error. The V and J genes are TRBV6-2 or TRBV6-3 and TRBJ2-7, with TRBD1 matching over 7 bases. The V and J ends lost 5 bases and 6 bases, in that order; junction bases with no gene match: 10. The CDR3 spans 14 residues. In germline, CDR1 is MNHEY, CDR2 SVGEGT. CDR3 sequence: CASSPDRVRGEQYY. CDR3 nucleotides: TGTGCCAGCAGTCCCGACAGGGTAAGGGGCGAGCAGTACTAC.

Regarding this clonotype: This sequence may be a read error, since a much larger clone differs from it by one base. This chain uses TRBV29-1 with TRBJ1-1; the D gene is possibly TRBD1 (6 bases). The V gene's germline CDR1 is SQVTM and CDR2 ANQGSEA. The germline V and J ends were trimmed by 7 bases and 6 bases, with 18 bases remaining between them. The CDR3 covers 13 residues. The chain's CDR3 is CSAEQGGRAEAFF. DNA of the CDR3: TGCAGCGCCGAACAGGGAGGAAGGGCTGAAGCTTTCTTT.

The J gene is TRBJ2-2, the V gene TRBV6-6, with 9 nucleotides matching TRBD2. Germline V gene sequence: CDR1 MNHNY, CDR2 SVGAGI (reference sequence). The CDR3 covers 16 residues. The J segment lost 5 bases and the V segment lost 6 bases, leaving 10 bases of the junction unmatched. As DNA, the CDR3 is TGTGCCAGCAGCTTTACTGGTCTAGCGGGAACCGGGGAGCTGTTTTTT. Residues: CASSFTGLAGTGELFF.